One and the same sample provided the 15 T cell receptor beta chains below, sequenced in a study of graft-versus-host responses after intestinal transplantation. Assay: immunoSEQ multiplex PCR; the TCRdb copy retains only in-frame clones and omits some. The sample lists 75,000 to 100,000 clones, about 93% seen once, with about 16% in the top ten. The sequencing here drew on PBMCs, taken 450 to 460 days after intestinal transplant. The receptors were sampled from a human patient who received an intestinal transplant, so some T cells may come from the graft donor.

The chain is built from TRBV7-8 and TRBJ1-1; possible D gene TRBD1, 6 bases. The CDR3 is 14 amino acids. Germline V CDR1 and CDR2: SGHVS, FQNEAQ. The V and J ends lost 4 bases and 7 bases respectively, with 16 bases between them. The CDR3 protein is CASSSVGGQNEAFF. CDR3 nucleotides: TGTGCCAGCAGCTCCGTTGGGGGCCAGAATGAAGCTTTCTTT.

V gene TRBV14 combines with J gene TRBJ2-7; tentative D call: TRBD2 (5 bases). The length of the CDR3 is 15 residues. The germline V and J ends were trimmed by 0 bases and 4 bases, with 13 bases remaining between them. Germline V CDR1 and CDR2: SGHDN, FVKESK. CDR3 in DNA: TGTGCCAGCAGCCAAGAAGTGGTCGGGGAGTACGAGCAGTACTTC. It is translated as CASSQEVVGEYEQYF.

This clone was counted once. The chain couples TRBV9 to TRBJ2-5; no firm D call. Between the trimmed V and J ends, which lost 3 bases and 4 bases, there was a span of 19 bases. The CDR3 covers 16 residues. Per germline, CDR1 SGDLS and CDR2 YYNGEE. The CDR3 DNA reads as TGTGCCAGCAGCGGCCCCTCCCGGGTAGGGTCAGAGACCCAGTACTTC. Protein sequence: CASSGPSRVGSETQYF.

The chain has TRBV6-6 and TRBJ2-7; TRBD2 is a possible D gene (5 bases). V was pared by 5 bases and J by 1 base, with 12 bases between. Per germline, CDR1 MNHNY and CDR2 SVGAGI (reference sequence). This CDR3 is 14 amino acids long. The CDR3 coding sequence is TGTGCCAGCAGTCGTCAGCGGCTATCCTACGAGCAGTACTTC. This encodes CASSRQRLSYEQYF.

The J gene is TRBJ1-1, the V gene TRBV29-1; no firm D call. CDR3 length: 11 residues. V gave up 4 bases and J gave up 1 base, with 4 bases separating them. Germline loops: CDR1 SQVTM, CDR2 ANQGSEA. The chain's CDR3 is CSVVGNTEAFF. The CDR3 DNA reads TGCAGCGTTGTTGGGAACACTGAAGCTTTCTTT.

In regard to this clone: Other DNA sequences within the sample encode an identical CDR3. The rearrangement uses TRBV5-1 and TRBJ1-1; D is uncertain. Between the trimmed V and J ends, which lost 4 bases and 1 base, there was a span of 5 bases. CDR1 and CDR2 from the germline V gene are SGHRS and YFSETQ. The CDR3 covers 12 residues. The CDR3 sequence is CASSLQNTEAFF. In DNA, the CDR3 is TGCGCCAGCAGCCTACAGAACACTGAAGCTTTCTTT.

The rearrangement joins TRBV9 to TRBJ2-4; D is unclear. Germline lookup yields CDR1 SGDLS and CDR2 YYNGEE. V shed 3 bases and J shed 3 bases, with 10 bases lying between them. The CDR3 is made up of 14 amino acids. The CDR3 DNA is TGTGCCAGCAGCGCCACAAGCAGCAAAAACATTCAGTACTTC. Protein: CASSATSSKNIQYF.

For this clone: This CDR3 is also generated by other DNA sequences in the sample. DNA for the CDR3: TGTGCCAGCAGCTTAGAGGGCGGCTATGGCTACACCTTC. Encoded protein: CASSLEGGYGYTF. This chain links TRBV11-2 with TRBJ1-2; the D is unclear. Trimming stripped 0 bases from V and 4 bases from J, with 6 bases between. This CDR3 region has 13 residues. CDR1 is SGHAT, CDR2 FQNNGV, per germline. The full variable domain, in which reference TRBV11-2 and TRBJ1-2 provide the parts outside the CDR3, is EAGVAQSPRYKIIEKRQSVAFWCNPISGHATLYWYQQILGQGPKLLIQFQNNGVVDDSQLPKDRFSAERLKGVDSTLKIQPAKLEDSAVYLCASSLEGGYGYTFGSGTRLTVV.

The CDR3 nucleotides read TGTGCCAGCACTGCCCTCGGGACAGCTGTAAATCAGCCCCAGCATTTT. Translated: CASTALGTAVNQPQHF. The chain employs TRBV28 and TRBJ1-5; 7 positions match TRBD1. The CDR3 contains 16 residues. Germline V gene data show CDR1 as MDHEN and CDR2 as SYDVKM. The V and J ends lost 7 bases and 4 bases, in that order; junction bases with no gene match: 13.

The count of this clone is one. J is TRBJ1-1 and V is TRBV9; tentatively, D is TRBD1 (6 bases). The CDR3 is 15 residues long. The V gene's germline CDR1 is SGDLS and CDR2 YYNGEE. Trimming left V 4 bases short and J 0 bases short, with 13 bases between. CDR3 bases: TGTGCCAGCAGCAAGGCAGGGGCGATGAACACTGAAGCTTTCTTT. Protein: CASSKAGAMNTEAFF. The full variable domain, in which reference TRBV9 and TRBJ1-1 provide the parts outside the CDR3, is DSGVTQTPKHLITATGQRVTLRCSPRSGDLSVYWYQQSLDQGLQFLIQYYNGEERAKGNILERFSAQQFPDLHSELNLSSLELGDSALYFCASSKAGAMNTEAFFGQGTRLTVV.

The rearrangement joins TRBV29-1 to TRBJ1-2, with a tentative D call TRBD1 (6 bases). The germline V gene encodes CDR1 SQVTM and CDR2 ANQGSEA. There are 11 residues in the CDR3. V lost 4 bases to trimming and J lost 8 bases, with 11 bases between them. The CDR3 nucleotides are TGCAGCGTTGCGGTCGGGGGCGGCTACACCTTC. This translates into CSVAVGGGYTF.

V usage is TRBV19 and J usage is TRBJ2-7; D unclear. The germline V and J ends were trimmed by 5 bases and 4 bases, with 21 bases remaining between them. Germline V gives CDR1 LNHDA, CDR2 SQIVND (reference sequence). There are 16 residues in the CDR3. CDR3 protein: CASSEGDSYAVYEQYF. The CDR3 DNA reads as TGTGCCAGTAGTGAAGGCGACTCATATGCGGTGTACGAGCAGTACTTC.

The chain couples TRBV4-1 to TRBJ2-7, with 8 bases aligning to TRBD1. Germline-derived CDR1 and CDR2 are MGHRA and YSYEKL. Trimming cost V 4 bases and J 2 bases; bases outside gene matches: 19. This CDR3 has 19 residues. CDR3 bases: TGCGCCAGCAGCCCTCTTCAGTACGTTGCGGACAGGGACCCCTACGAGCAGTACTTC. Translated: CASSPLQYVADRDPYEQYF.

This clone was found a few times. The V gene is TRBV4-2, the J gene TRBJ2-3; 9 positions match TRBD2. The V gene's germline CDR1 is LGHNA and CDR2 YNFKEQ. V lost 3 bases to trimming and J lost 4 bases; unmatched junction nucleotides: 5. The CDR3 loop spans 15 amino acids. Written as DNA, the CDR3 is TGTGCCAGCAGCCAGTCCGGCGGGGGGGCAGATACGCAGTATTTT. Residues: CASSQSGGGADTQYF.

The V and J genes are TRBV5-4 and TRBJ2-7; D tentatively fits TRBD1 or TRBD2 (6 bases each). V dropped 4 bases and J dropped 5 bases, with 10 bases sitting between them. Germline assignment: CDR1 SGHNT and CDR2 YYREEE (reference sequence). The CDR3 has 12 residues. CDR3 amino acids: CASSAGHNEQYF. CDR3 nucleotides: TGTGCCAGCAGCGCGGGACACAACGAGCAGTACTTC.